This TCR beta chain was found in a study of cytomegalovirus exposure and HLA in healthy donors. In the PCR, 60 Vbeta and 13 Jbeta primers were used. Measured with immunoSEQ multiplex PCR; TCRdb has only the in-frame clones, and not every one. Of approximately 130,000 clones listed, more than 75% are singletons. This clone is a singleton in its sample. Losses at the gene ends were 0 bases for V and 10 bases for J; bases not matched to a gene: 9. The germline V gene encodes CDR1 SGHRS and CDR2 YFSETQ. The CDR3 is 15 amino acids. The sample was PBMCs. The chain couples TRBV5-1 to TRBJ2-4; 8 positions match TRBD2. This clonotype was obtained from a male donor in good health and CMV-seronegative. In nucleotides, the CDR3 is TGCGCCAGCAGCTTGGAGCCCGGGGGGGTCTATATTCAGTACTTC. It encodes CASSLEPGGVYIQYF.